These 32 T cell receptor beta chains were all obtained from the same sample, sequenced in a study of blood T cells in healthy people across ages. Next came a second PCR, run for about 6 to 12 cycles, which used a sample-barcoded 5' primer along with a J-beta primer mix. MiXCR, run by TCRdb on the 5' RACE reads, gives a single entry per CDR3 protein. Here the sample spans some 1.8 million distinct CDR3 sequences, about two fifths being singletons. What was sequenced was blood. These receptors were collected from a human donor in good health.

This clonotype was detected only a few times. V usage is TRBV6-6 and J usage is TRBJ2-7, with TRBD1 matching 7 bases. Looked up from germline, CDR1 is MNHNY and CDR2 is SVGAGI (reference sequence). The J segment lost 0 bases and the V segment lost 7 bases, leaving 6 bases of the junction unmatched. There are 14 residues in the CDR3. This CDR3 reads CASNAGGFSYEQYF. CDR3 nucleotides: TGTGCCAGCAATGCAGGGGGTTTCTCCTACGAGCAGTACTTC.

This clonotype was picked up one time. CDR3 in DNA: TGTGCCAGCAGTTCAGGGGGCGCGAAGACCCAGTACTTC. Its protein is CASSSGGAKTQYF. This chain connects TRBV12-3 or TRBV12-4 to TRBJ2-5; 8 bases are a match to TRBD1. V was pared by 4 bases and J by 6 bases, with 4 bases of the junction left unmatched. CDR3 size: 13 residues.

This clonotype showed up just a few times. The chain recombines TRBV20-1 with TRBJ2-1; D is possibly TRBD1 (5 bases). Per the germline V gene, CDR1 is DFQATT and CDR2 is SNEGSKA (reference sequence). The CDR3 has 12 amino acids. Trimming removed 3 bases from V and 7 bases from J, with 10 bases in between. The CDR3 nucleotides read TGCAGTGCTAGGTTGAGACAGAATGAGCAGTTCTTC. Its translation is CSARLRQNEQFF.

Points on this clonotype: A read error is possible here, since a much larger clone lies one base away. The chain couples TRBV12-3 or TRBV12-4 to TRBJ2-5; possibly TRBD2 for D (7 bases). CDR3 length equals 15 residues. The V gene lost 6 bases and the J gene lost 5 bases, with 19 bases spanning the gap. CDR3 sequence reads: CASRESGGPRETQYF. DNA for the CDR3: TGTGCCAGCAGGGAGTCGGGGGGCCCGCGGGAGACCCAGTACTTC.

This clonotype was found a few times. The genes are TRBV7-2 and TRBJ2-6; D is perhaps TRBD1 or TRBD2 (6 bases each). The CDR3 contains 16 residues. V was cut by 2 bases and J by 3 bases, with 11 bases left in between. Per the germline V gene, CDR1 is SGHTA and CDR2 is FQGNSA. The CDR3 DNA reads TGTGCCAGCAGCTTACTTGGGGGGCATGGGGCCAACGTCCTGACTTTC. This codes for CASSLLGGHGANVLTF. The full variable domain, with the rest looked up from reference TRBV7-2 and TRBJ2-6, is GAGVSQSPSNKVTEKGKDVELRCDPISGHTALYWYRQSLGQGLEFLIYFQGNSAPDKSGLPSDRFSAERTGGSVSTLTIQRTQQEDSAVYLCASSLLGGHGANVLTFGAGSRLTVL.

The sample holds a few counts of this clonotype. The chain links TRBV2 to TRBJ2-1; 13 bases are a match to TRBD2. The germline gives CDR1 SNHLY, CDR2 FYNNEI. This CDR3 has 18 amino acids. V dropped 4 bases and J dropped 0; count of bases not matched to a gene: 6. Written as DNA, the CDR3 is TGTGCCAGCAGTGGAACTAGCGGGGGGGTGAGCTCCTACAATGAGCAGTTCTTC. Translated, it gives CASSGTSGGVSSYNEQFF.

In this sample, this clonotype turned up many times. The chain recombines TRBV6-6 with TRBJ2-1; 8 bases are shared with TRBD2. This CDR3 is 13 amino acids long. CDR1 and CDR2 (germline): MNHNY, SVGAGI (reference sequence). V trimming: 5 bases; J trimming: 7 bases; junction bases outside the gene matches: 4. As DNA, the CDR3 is TGTGCCAGCAGTAGCGGGGGCTTAAATGAGCAGTTCTTC. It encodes CASSSGGLNEQFF.

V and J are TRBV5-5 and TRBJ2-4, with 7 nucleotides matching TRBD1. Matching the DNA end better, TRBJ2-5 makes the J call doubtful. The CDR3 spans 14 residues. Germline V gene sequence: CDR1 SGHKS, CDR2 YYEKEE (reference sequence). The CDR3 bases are TGTGCCAGCAGCCCAGGGGGTTTCGGGGAGACCCAGTACTTC. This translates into CASSPGGFGETQYF.

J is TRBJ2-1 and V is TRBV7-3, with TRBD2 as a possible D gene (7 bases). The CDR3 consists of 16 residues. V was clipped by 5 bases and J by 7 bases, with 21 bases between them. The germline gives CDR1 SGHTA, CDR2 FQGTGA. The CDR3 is CASSPPSGGATNEQFF. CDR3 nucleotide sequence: TGTGCCAGCAGCCCTCCGTCTGGGGGGGCCACGAATGAGCAGTTCTTC.

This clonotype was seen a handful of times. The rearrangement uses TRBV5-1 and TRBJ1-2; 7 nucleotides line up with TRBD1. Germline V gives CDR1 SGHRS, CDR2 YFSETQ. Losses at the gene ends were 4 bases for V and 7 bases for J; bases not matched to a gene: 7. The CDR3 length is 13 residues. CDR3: CASSPAGGSGYTF. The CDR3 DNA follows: TGCGCCAGCAGCCCGGCAGGGGGTAGTGGCTACACCTTC.

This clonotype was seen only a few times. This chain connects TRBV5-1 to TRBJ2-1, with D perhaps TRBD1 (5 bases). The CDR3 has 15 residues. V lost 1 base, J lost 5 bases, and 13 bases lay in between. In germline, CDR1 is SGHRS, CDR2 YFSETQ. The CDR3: CASSLQGVRNNEQFF. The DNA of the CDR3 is TGCGCCAGCAGCTTGCAAGGGGTACGGAACAATGAGCAGTTCTTC. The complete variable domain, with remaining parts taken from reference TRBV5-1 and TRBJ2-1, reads KAGVTQTPRYLIKTRGQQVTLSCSPISGHRSVSWYQQTPGQGLQFLFEYFSETQRNKGNFPGRFSGRQFSNSRSEMNVSTLELGDSALYLCASSLQGVRNNEQFFGPGTRLTVL.

DNA for the CDR3: TGCAGCGCCGGGACAGGGGGAAGAGATACGCAGTATTTT. Its translation: CSAGTGGRDTQYF. The J gene is TRBJ2-3, the V gene TRBV29-1; the match to TRBD1 covers 11 bases. The CDR3 sequence is 13 residues long. Looked up from germline, CDR1 is SQVTM and CDR2 is ANQGSEA. Unmatched junction bases numbered 5, after V lost 7 bases and J lost 5 bases.

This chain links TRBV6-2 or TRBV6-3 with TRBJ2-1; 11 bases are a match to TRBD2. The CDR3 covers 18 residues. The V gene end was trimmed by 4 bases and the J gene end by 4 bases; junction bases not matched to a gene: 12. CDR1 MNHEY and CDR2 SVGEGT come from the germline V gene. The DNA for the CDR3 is TGTGCCAGCAGTTCCCCTAGCGGGGGGACAGAAGAGTACAATGAGCAGTTCTTC. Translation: CASSSPSGGTEEYNEQFF.

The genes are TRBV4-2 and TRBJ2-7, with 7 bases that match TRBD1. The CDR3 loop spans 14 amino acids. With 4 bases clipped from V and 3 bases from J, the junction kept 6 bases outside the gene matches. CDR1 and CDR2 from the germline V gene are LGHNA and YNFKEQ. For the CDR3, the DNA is TGTGCCAGCAGCCCGGGACAGTTCCACTACGAGCAGTACTTC. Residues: CASSPGQFHYEQYF.

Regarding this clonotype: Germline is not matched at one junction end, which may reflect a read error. Here the CDR3 reads CACSSRRGDQETQYF. The CDR3, as DNA: TGTGCCTGCAGCTCACGTCGGGGGGATCAAGAGACCCAGTACTTC. V and J are TRBV11-3 and TRBJ2-5, with TRBD2 matching 7 bases. Germline V gene lookup returns CDR1 SGHNT and CDR2 YENEEA. The CDR3 covers 15 residues.

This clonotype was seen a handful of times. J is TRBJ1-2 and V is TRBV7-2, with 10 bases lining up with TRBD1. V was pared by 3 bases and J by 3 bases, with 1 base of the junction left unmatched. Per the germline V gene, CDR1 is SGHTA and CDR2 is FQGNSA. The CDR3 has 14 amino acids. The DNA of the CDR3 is TGTGCCAGCAGCTTTGACAGGGGGCACTATGGCTACACCTTC. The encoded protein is CASSFDRGHYGYTF.

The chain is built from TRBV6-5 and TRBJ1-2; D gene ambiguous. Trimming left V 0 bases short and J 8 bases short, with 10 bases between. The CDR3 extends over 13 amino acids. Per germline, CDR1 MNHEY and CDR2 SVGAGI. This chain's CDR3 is CASSYSQPAGYTF. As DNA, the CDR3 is TGTGCCAGCAGTTACTCACAGCCAGCCGGCTACACCTTC.

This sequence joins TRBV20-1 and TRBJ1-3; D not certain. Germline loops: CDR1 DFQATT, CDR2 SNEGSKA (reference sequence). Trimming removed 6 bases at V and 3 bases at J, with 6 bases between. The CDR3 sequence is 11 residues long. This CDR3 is CSASNGNTIYF. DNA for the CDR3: TGCAGTGCCAGCAATGGAAACACCATATATTTT.

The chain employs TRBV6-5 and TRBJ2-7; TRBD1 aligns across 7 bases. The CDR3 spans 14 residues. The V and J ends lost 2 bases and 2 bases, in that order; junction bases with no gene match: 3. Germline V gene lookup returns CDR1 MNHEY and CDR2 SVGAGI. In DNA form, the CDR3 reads TGTGCCAGCAGTTACGGACAGGTAGCCTACGAGCAGTACTTC. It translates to CASSYGQVAYEQYF.

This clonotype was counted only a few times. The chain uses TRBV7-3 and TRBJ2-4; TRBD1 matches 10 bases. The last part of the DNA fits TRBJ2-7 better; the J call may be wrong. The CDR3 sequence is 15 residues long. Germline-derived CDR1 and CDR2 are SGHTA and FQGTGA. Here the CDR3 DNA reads TGTGCCAGCAGCTTTTCCGGGACAGGGGTTTACGAGCAGTACTTC. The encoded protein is CASSFSGTGVYEQYF.

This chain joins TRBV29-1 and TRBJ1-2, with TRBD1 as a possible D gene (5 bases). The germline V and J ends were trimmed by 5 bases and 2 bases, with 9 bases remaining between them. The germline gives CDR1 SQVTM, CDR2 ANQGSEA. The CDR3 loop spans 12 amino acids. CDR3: CSVTWGNYGYTF. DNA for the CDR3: TGCAGCGTTACCTGGGGGAACTATGGCTACACCTTC.

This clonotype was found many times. The chain's CDR3 is CSVEGSRGITYEQYF. In DNA form, the CDR3 reads TGCAGCGTTGAAGGATCCAGGGGAATCACCTACGAGCAGTACTTC. This chain uses TRBV29-1 with TRBJ2-7; TRBD1 is a possible D gene (6 bases). The CDR3 runs to 15 residues. The ends were cut back, 1 base at V and 2 bases at J, with 15 bases in the middle. CDR1 SQVTM and CDR2 ANQGSEA come from the germline V gene.

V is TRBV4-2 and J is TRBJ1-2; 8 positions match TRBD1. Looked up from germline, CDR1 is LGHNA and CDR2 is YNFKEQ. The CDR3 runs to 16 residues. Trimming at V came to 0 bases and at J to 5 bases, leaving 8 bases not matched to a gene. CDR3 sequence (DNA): TGTGCCAGCAGCCAAGATGCCGGACAGGGCACTTATGGCTACACCTTC. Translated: CASSQDAGQGTYGYTF.

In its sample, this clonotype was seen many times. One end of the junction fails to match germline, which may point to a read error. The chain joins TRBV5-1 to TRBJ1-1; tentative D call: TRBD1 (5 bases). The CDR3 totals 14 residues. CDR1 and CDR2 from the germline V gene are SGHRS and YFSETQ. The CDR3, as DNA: TGTGCCAGCAGCAGTACAGGTGGCAACACTGAAGCTTTCTTT. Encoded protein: CASSSTGGNTEAFF.

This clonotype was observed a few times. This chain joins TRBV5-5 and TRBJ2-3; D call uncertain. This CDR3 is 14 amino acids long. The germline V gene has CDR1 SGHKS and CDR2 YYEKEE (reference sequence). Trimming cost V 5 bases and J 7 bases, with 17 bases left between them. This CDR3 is CASSYDWAAYTQYF. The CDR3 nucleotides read TGTGCCAGCAGTTACGACTGGGCGGCATATACGCAGTATTTT.

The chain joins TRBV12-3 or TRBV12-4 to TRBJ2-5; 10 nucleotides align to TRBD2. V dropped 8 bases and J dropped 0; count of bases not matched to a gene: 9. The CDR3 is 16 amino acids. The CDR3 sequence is CASLPSSGGYQETQYF. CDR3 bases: TGTGCCAGCCTACCGTCTAGCGGGGGATACCAAGAGACCCAGTACTTC.

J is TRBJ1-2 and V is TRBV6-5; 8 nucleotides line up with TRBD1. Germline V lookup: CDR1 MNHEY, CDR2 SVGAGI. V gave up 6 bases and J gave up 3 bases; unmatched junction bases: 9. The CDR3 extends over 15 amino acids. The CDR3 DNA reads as TGTGCCAGCAGCCGACAGGGGATTGAGGACTATGGCTACACCTTC. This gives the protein CASSRQGIEDYGYTF.

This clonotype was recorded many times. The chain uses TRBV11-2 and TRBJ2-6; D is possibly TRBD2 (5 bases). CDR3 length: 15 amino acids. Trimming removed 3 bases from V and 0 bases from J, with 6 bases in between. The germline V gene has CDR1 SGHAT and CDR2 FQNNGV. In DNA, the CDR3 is TGTGCCAGCAGCTTTGGGAGCTCTGGGGCCAACGTCCTGACTTTC. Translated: CASSFGSSGANVLTF.

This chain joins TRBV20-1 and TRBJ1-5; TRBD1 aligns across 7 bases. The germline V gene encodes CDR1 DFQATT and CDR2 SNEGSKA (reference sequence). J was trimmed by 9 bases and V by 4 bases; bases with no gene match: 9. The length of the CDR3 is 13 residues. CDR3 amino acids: CSATRQGTGPQHF. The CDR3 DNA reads TGCAGTGCTACGCGACAGGGTACGGGGCCCCAGCATTTT.

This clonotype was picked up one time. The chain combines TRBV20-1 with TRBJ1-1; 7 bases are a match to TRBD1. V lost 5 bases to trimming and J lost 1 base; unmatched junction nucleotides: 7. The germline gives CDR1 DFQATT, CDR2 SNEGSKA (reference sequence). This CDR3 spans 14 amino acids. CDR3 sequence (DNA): TGCAGTGCTGTGGGACAGCCCTCGAACACTGAAGCTTTCTTT. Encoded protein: CSAVGQPSNTEAFF.

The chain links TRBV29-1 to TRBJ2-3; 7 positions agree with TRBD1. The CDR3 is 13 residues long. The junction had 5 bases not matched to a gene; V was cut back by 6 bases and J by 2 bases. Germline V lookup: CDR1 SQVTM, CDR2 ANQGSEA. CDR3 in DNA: TGCAGCGTACAGACAGGGTCCACAGATACGCAGTATTTT. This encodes CSVQTGSTDTQYF.

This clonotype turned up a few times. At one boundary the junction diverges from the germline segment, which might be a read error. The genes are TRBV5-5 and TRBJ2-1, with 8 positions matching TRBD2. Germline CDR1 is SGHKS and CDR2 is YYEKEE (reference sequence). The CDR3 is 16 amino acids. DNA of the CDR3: TGTGCCAGCAGCTCCTACGTCGGGGGGGCCTACAATGGGCAGTTCTTC. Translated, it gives CASSSYVGGAYNGQFF. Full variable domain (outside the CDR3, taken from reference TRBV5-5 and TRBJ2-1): DAGVTQSPTHLIKTRGQQVTLRCSPISGHKSVSWYQQVLGQGPQFIFQYYEKEERGRGNFPDRFSARQFPNYSSELNVNALLLGDSALYLCASSSYVGGAYNGQFFGPGTRLTVL.